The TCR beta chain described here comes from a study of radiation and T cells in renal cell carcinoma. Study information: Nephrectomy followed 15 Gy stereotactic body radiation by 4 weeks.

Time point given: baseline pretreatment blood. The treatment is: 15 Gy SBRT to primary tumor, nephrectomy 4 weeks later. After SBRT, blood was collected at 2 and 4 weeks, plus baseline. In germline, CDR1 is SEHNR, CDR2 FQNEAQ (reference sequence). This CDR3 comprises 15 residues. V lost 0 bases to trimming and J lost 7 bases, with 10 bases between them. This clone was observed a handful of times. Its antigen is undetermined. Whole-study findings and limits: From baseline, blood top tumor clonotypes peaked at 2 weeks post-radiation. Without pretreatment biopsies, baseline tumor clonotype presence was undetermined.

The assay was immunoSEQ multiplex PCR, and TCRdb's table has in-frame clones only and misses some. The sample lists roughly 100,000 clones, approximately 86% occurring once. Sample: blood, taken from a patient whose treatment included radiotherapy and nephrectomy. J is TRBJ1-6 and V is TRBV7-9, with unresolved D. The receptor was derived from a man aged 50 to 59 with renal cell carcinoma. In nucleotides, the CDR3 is TGTGCCAGCAGCTTAGCGCCGGCGGGGAATTCACCCCTCCACTTT. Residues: CASSLAPAGNSPLHF. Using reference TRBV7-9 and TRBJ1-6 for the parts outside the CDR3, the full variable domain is DTGVSQNPRHKITKRGQNVTFRCDPISEHNRLYWYRQTLGQGPEFLTYFQNEAQLEKSRLLSDRFSAERPKGSFSTLEIQRTEQGDSAMYLCASSLAPAGNSPLHFGNGTRLTVT.